A selection of T cell receptor beta chains follows, all from one sample in a study of shared clonotypes between healthy human individuals. Assay: immunoSEQ multiplex PCR; the TCRdb copy retains only in-frame clones and omits some. The data show about 2.3 million clones, 85% to 95% seen once. What was sequenced was naive CD4+ T cells from PBMCs. The receptors derive from a young man in good health. Some clones in this sample may be carry-over from other donors' samples. CDR3s include the opening cysteine and the closing phenylalanine or tryptophan. Each record gives: J gene, V gene, D gene, clone size, CDR3 DNA, CDR3 protein. D genes are given only for firm matches. Only some rows state a clone size, as once, few, many or a class for expanded clones.

J: TRBJ2-2; V: TRBV19; D: -; size: few; DNA: TGTGCCAGTAGTACGAGGGTTCCCGGGGAGCTGTTTTTT; CDR3: CASSTRVPGELFF
J: TRBJ2-3; V: TRBV28; D: TRBD2; size: -; DNA: TGTGCCAGCAGTTTGACTAGCGGGAGCACAGATACGCAGTATTTT; CDR3: CASSLTSGSTDTQYF
J: TRBJ1-1; V: TRBV18; D: -; size: once; DNA: TGTGCCAGCTCACAAGCACAGGTGCCGAACACTGAAGCTTTCTTT; CDR3: CASSQAQVPNTEAFF
J: TRBJ2-5; V: TRBV6-1; D: -; size: -; DNA: TGTGCCAGCAGTGCGGAGTACCAAGAGACCCAGTACTTC; CDR3: CASSAEYQETQYF
J: TRBJ1-5; V: TRBV5-1; D: -; size: -; DNA: TGCGCCAGCAGCTTAGGGGACAATCAGCCCCAGCATTTT; CDR3: CASSLGDNQPQHF
J: TRBJ2-3; V: TRBV9; D: -; size: -; DNA: TGTGCCAGCAGCGTAGGGGCGGGACTTAGCACAGATACGCAGTATTTT; CDR3: CASSVGAGLSTDTQYF
J: TRBJ2-7; V: TRBV28; D: TRBD2; size: -; DNA: TGTGCCAGCAGTTCCGGGGGTAGCGGGATAAGGGCCCGCGAGCAGTACTTC; CDR3: CASSSGGSGIRAREQYF
J: TRBJ2-7; V: TRBV15; D: TRBD1; size: -; DNA: TGTGCCACCAGCAGAGGACAGGGAACAACCTACGAGCAGTACTTC; CDR3: CATSRGQGTTYEQYF
J: TRBJ1-3; V: TRBV7-9; D: -; size: -; DNA: TGTGCCAGCAGCCCCGGACAGAACTCTGGAAACACCATATATTTT; CDR3: CASSPGQNSGNTIYF
J: TRBJ2-3; V: TRBV29-1; D: TRBD2; size: once; DNA: TGCAGCGCCTGGACTAGCGGGAGGGCAGATACGCAGTATTTT; CDR3: CSAWTSGRADTQYF
J: TRBJ2-1; V: TRBV6-1; D: -; size: -; DNA: TGTGCCAGCATGGGAGGCTGGTACATCAATGAGCAGTTCTTC; CDR3: CASMGGWYINEQFF
J: TRBJ2-2; V: TRBV7-8; D: -; size: -; DNA: TGTGCCAGCAGCTTAGTTTTAGGCCCAGCCGGGCTGTTTTTT; CDR3: CASSLVLGPAGLFF
J: TRBJ2-5; V: TRBV29-1; D: TRBD1; size: once; DNA: TGCAGCGTTGATAGGGGGCGCCAAGAGACCCAGTACTTC; CDR3: CSVDRGRQETQYF
J: TRBJ2-3; V: TRBV7-6; D: -; size: -; DNA: TGTGCCAGCAGCCGCACCTCAGATACGCAGTATTTT; CDR3: CASSRTSDTQYF
J: TRBJ2-3; V: TRBV11-3; D: -; size: once; DNA: TGTGCCAGCAGTTCAGACTACCCGACAGATACGCAGTATTTT; CDR3: CASSSDYPTDTQYF
J: TRBJ2-7; V: TRBV25-1; D: -; size: once; DNA: TGTGCCAGCAGTGGGACAGTCCCCTACGAGCAGTACTTC; CDR3: CASSGTVPYEQYF
J: TRBJ2-7; V: TRBV6-1; D: TRBD2; size: few; DNA: TGTGCCAGCGGACTAGCGGGAACCTACGAGCAGTACTTC; CDR3: CASGLAGTYEQYF
J: TRBJ2-1; V: TRBV7-2; D: TRBD1; size: -; DNA: TGTGCCAGCAGCCAGGACAGGGCCCCGTACAATGAGCAGTTCTTC; CDR3: CASSQDRAPYNEQFF
J: TRBJ2-1; V: TRBV25-1; D: TRBD2; size: -; DNA: TGTGCCAGCAGTAAGGCCCTCGGGACTAGCGGGAGGAGATGGCAGTTCTTC; CDR3: CASSKALGTSGRRWQFF
J: TRBJ2-3; V: TRBV30; D: TRBD1; size: -; DNA: TGTGCCTGGAGCGAAAGGGACAGGGTGGGAGATACGCAGTATTTT; CDR3: CAWSERDRVGDTQYF
J: TRBJ1-3; V: TRBV5-1; D: -; size: -; DNA: TGCGCCAGCAGCTTGGACAGGGTAATCTCTGGAAACACCATATATTTT; CDR3: CASSLDRVISGNTIYF
J: TRBJ2-7; V: TRBV6-6; D: TRBD1; size: -; DNA: TGTGCCAGCAGTCGACAGGGCTTGGACTACGAGCAGTACTTC; CDR3: CASSRQGLDYEQYF
J: TRBJ2-7; V: TRBV28; D: TRBD1; size: -; DNA: TGTGCCAGCAGTTTATGGGGGACAGGGATAAGCGAGCAGTACTTC; CDR3: CASSLWGTGISEQYF
J: TRBJ1-2; V: TRBV6-5; D: -; size: -; DNA: TGTGCCAGCATGTTTTCAGGGGCTGTCTATGGCTACACCTTC; CDR3: CASMFSGAVYGYTF
J: TRBJ1-1; V: TRBV29-1; D: TRBD1; size: -; DNA: TGCAGCGCGACCCTCGGGACAGTAAACACTGAAGCTTTCTTT; CDR3: CSATLGTVNTEAFF
J: TRBJ1-1; V: TRBV4-1; D: TRBD1; size: -; DNA: TGCGCCAGCAGCCTGGGACAGGGGGCGAAAACTGAAGCTTTCTTT; CDR3: CASSLGQGAKTEAFF
J: TRBJ1-4; V: TRBV6-1; D: TRBD1; size: once; DNA: TGTGCCAGCGGGACAGGAACTAATGAAAAACTGTTTTTT; CDR3: CASGTGTNEKLFF
J: TRBJ2-3; V: TRBV11-2; D: -; size: -; DNA: TGTGCCAGCAGCCAAACATATTCAACAGATACGCAGTATTTT; CDR3: CASSQTYSTDTQYF
J: TRBJ2-3; V: TRBV7-3; D: TRBD1; size: -; DNA: TGTGCCAGCAGCCAAACACAGGGGGCAACAGATACGCAGTATTTT; CDR3: CASSQTQGATDTQYF
J: TRBJ2-1; V: TRBV29-1; D: TRBD2; size: -; DNA: TGCAGCGTTGGGCTAGCGGGAGGTGAGCAGTTCTTC; CDR3: CSVGLAGGEQFF
J: TRBJ2-3; V: TRBV7-2; D: TRBD2; size: -; DNA: TGTGCCAGCAGCCTACTAGCGGGGCCGGGAGATACGCAGTATTTT; CDR3: CASSLLAGPGDTQYF
J: TRBJ2-7; V: TRBV5-1; D: -; size: -; DNA: TGCGCCAGCAGCTCGGGGCCTCGCTCCTACGAGCAGTACTTC; CDR3: CASSSGPRSYEQYF
J: TRBJ1-2; V: TRBV5-5; D: -; size: -; DNA: TGTGCCAGCAGCTTGGTGACGGGGATCGACTATGGCTACACCTTC; CDR3: CASSLVTGIDYGYTF
J: TRBJ2-1; V: TRBV10-2; D: -; size: -; DNA: TGCGCCAGCAGTGTACGGGACCAGGGCAATGAGCAGTTCTTC; CDR3: CASSVRDQGNEQFF
J: TRBJ2-1; V: TRBV4-1; D: TRBD2; size: -; DNA: TGCGCCAGCAGCCAAGACGGGCGTGGCGGGAGTTACAATGAGCAGTTCTTC; CDR3: CASSQDGRGGSYNEQFF
J: TRBJ1-3; V: TRBV5-1; D: TRBD1; size: -; DNA: TGCGCCAGCAGCGTGACAGGGTCCTCTGGAAACACCATATATTTT; CDR3: CASSVTGSSGNTIYF
J: TRBJ2-2; V: TRBV7-2; D: TRBD1; size: -; DNA: TGTGCCAGCAGCCCACCGGACAGGGCTGTAGGGGAGCTGTTTTTT; CDR3: CASSPPDRAVGELFF
J: TRBJ2-1; V: TRBV5-1; D: TRBD2; size: once; DNA: TGCGCCAGCAGCCGTGCGGCGGGAGCCTACAATGAGCAGTTCTTC; CDR3: CASSRAAGAYNEQFF
J: TRBJ1-1; V: TRBV27; D: -; size: -; DNA: TGTGCCAGCAGTCGCGATCCACACCTGAACACTGAAGCTTTCTTT; CDR3: CASSRDPHLNTEAFF
J: TRBJ2-4; V: TRBV5-1; D: TRBD1; size: -; DNA: TGCGCCAGCAGCCCAGGGACAGATAAAAACATTCAGTACTTC; CDR3: CASSPGTDKNIQYF
J: TRBJ2-7; V: TRBV4-1; D: TRBD1; size: -; DNA: TGCGCCAGCAGGGCCCTCGGGGACAGGGCTGGCGAGCAGTACTTC; CDR3: CASRALGDRAGEQYF
J: TRBJ2-3; V: TRBV27; D: TRBD2; size: -; DNA: TGTGCCAGCAGTTCTCCAGGACTAGCGGCAGATACGCAGTATTTT; CDR3: CASSSPGLAADTQYF
J: TRBJ1-5; V: TRBV30; D: -; size: -; DNA: TGTGCCTGGAGTCCCTCTGGGGGTCAGCCCCAGCATTTT; CDR3: CAWSPSGGQPQHF
J: TRBJ2-3; V: TRBV5-1; D: -; size: -; DNA: TGCGCCAGCAGGGGTTTAACTAGCACAGATACGCAGTATTTT; CDR3: CASRGLTSTDTQYF
J: TRBJ1-4; V: TRBV6-6; D: -; size: -; DNA: TGTGCCAGCAGCCATCCGGGACAAACTAATGAAAAACTGTTTTTT; CDR3: CASSHPGQTNEKLFF
J: TRBJ1-1; V: TRBV11-2; D: TRBD1; size: once; DNA: TGTGCCAGCAGCTTAGTCGGGACCTCAGGGGGGGCTTTCTTT; CDR3: CASSLVGTSGGAFF
J: TRBJ1-3; V: TRBV19; D: -; size: -; DNA: TGTGCCAGTAGTATATCTGGGGGTCCCGGAAACACCATATATTTT; CDR3: CASSISGGPGNTIYF
J: TRBJ1-1; V: TRBV6-6; D: TRBD1; size: -; DNA: TGTGCCAGCACCAAGACAGGGGTAACTGAAGCTTTCTTT; CDR3: CASTKTGVTEAFF
J: TRBJ1-1; V: TRBV2; D: TRBD1; size: -; DNA: TGTGCCAGCAGCGAGCAGGGGGCGCGGAGGAACACTGAAGCTTTCTTT; CDR3: CASSEQGARRNTEAFF
J: TRBJ2-7; V: TRBV4-1; D: -; size: -; DNA: TGCGCCAGCAGCCAGCTTGGGGTCAGCGAGCAGTACTTC; CDR3: CASSQLGVSEQYF
J: TRBJ1-2; V: TRBV9; D: -; size: -; DNA: TGTGCCAGCAGCGTAGGACGGCGGGGGGTTGGCTACACCTTC; CDR3: CASSVGRRGVGYTF
J: TRBJ2-3; V: TRBV7-8; D: -; size: -; DNA: TGTGCCAGCAGCGTCCGAGAGGCAGATACGCAGTATTTT; CDR3: CASSVREADTQYF